This T cell receptor (beta chain) was documented in a study of T cell responses to AZD1222 COVID-19 vaccine. With respect to this clone: Antigen unknown.

Only in-frame clones appear in the TCRdb table, and some are missing; sequencing was by immunoSEQ multiplex PCR. The data show 100,000 or so clones, roughly 88% seen once. Germline CDR1 SGHRS, CDR2 YFSETQ. Germline trimming cut 4 bases from V and 5 bases from J; bases unmatched to any gene: 16. The CDR3 length is 18 residues. Study outcomes and limitations: The study found vaccine-associated CD4 TCRs spanning spike, dominant at 160-218 and 743-854.

The sequence came from an adult in good health. V and J are TRBV5-1 and TRBJ2-3, with 10 bases lining up with TRBD2. This sample comprised peripheral blood, obtained on day 0 of AZD1222 vaccination. The CDR3 sequence: CASSPRPSGSLYRDTQYF. Written as DNA, the CDR3 is TGCGCCAGCAGCCCCCGGCCTAGCGGGAGCTTGTATAGAGATACGCAGTATTTT.